The 8 T cell receptor beta chains presented below share a single source sample, sequenced in a study of T cells in Graves' hyperthyroidism and ophthalmopathy (dated by TCRdb to between 2018 and 2021). The library was built by means of multiplex PCR. Reads for this sample came from an Illumina HiSeq 2000. Amplification of TCR beta CDR3 regions was carried out from RNA transcripts. The first round of RT-PCR for the TCR CDR3 was performed with the HTBI primer set and the Qiagen OneStep RT-PCR kit. TCRdb ran its own pipeline on the public reads, namely fastp trimming at Q25 and MiXCR clone calling, and kept in-frame beta chains. Entries that share a CDR3 protein sequence are merged under the most common genes and DNA. For this sample there are 250,000 to 400,000 distinct CDR3 sequences; about an eighth appear just once. The leading ten clones occupy 34% of the sample. The sample was blood. The receptors come from a middle-aged woman with Graves' ophthalmopathy.

This clonotype was counted many times. The rearrangement joins TRBV6-2 or TRBV6-3 to TRBJ1-2; possibly TRBD1 for D (5 bases). Germline CDR1 MNHEY, CDR2 SVGEGT. The CDR3 has 14 residues. V was trimmed by 4 bases and J by 7 bases, leaving 16 bases between them. The CDR3 region has the DNA TGTGCCAGCAGTTTCGCCGGGACCCCGGTTGGCTACACCTTC. This translates into CASSFAGTPVGYTF.

The chain carries TRBV9 and TRBJ2-3, with 9 bases lining up with TRBD2. The CDR3 spans 16 residues. Germline values: CDR1 SGDLS, CDR2 YYNGEE. The trim removed 0 bases at V and 3 bases at J, leaving 5 bases unmatched. This chain's CDR3 is CASSVAAGGYTDTQYF. CDR3 bases: TGTGCCAGCAGCGTAGCGGCGGGAGGGTATACAGATACGCAGTATTTT.

The rearrangement uses TRBV14 and TRBJ1-5, with a possible D match to TRBD1 (5 bases). Between the trimmed V and J ends, which lost 1 base and 5 bases, there was a span of 18 bases. This CDR3 contains 17 residues. In germline, CDR1 is SGHDN, CDR2 FVKESK. The chain's CDR3 is CASSQVLGRGGDQPQHF. CDR3 nucleotide sequence: TGTGCCAGCAGCCAAGTATTGGGGAGGGGAGGGGATCAGCCCCAGCATTTT.

This clonotype was counted at least ten times. The CDR3 here is CASGRGSNQPQHF. The CDR3 nucleotides read TGTGCTAGTGGGCGGGGGAGCAATCAGCCCCAGCATTTT. This chain uses TRBV12-5 with TRBJ1-5; D may be TRBD1 (5 bases). The V end was cut by 6 bases, the J end by 1 base, with 7 bases between. The CDR3 spans 13 residues. CDR1 is LGHNT and CDR2 is FRNRAP in the germline V gene.

The table lists this clonotype with many counts. The rearrangement joins TRBV5-1 to TRBJ2-3, with D maybe TRBD2 (6 bases). Germline-derived CDR1 and CDR2 are SGHRS and YFSETQ. Trimming stripped 0 bases from V and 2 bases from J, with 10 bases between. The length of the CDR3 is 15 residues. The CDR3 here is CASSLAGDFTDTQYF. In DNA form, the CDR3 reads TGCGCCAGCAGCTTGGCGGGGGACTTCACAGATACGCAGTATTTT.

This clonotype was observed many times. The chain employs TRBV5-1 and TRBJ2-2; no reliable D call. In germline, CDR1 is SGHRS, CDR2 YFSETQ. V lost 4 bases, J lost 6 bases, and 10 bases lay in between. This CDR3 has 13 residues. The CDR3 coding sequence is TGCGCCAGCAGCCTGACATTGGCCGGGGAGCTGTTTTTT. Encoded protein: CASSLTLAGELFF.

A few counts support this clonotype. This chain links TRBV4-1 with TRBJ1-1; possible D gene TRBD1, 6 bases. The CDR3 loop spans 16 amino acids. Germline V gives CDR1 MGHRA, CDR2 YSYEKL. V gave up 2 bases and J gave up 0 bases, with 13 bases separating them. CDR3 amino acids: CASSQTGSSMNTEAFF. The CDR3 coding sequence is TGCGCCAGCAGCCAAACAGGGAGTAGCATGAACACTGAAGCTTTCTTT.

This clonotype was detected only a few times. Germline is not matched at one junction end, which may reflect a read error. The chain joins TRBV19 to TRBJ1-1; 8 bases are shared with TRBD1. The CDR3 extends over 16 amino acids. Germline CDR1 and CDR2: LNHDA and SQIVND (reference sequence). This CDR3 reads CASSIRGAGGRTVAFF. The CDR3 coding sequence is TGTGCCAGTAGTATCCGAGGGGCAGGGGGCCGGACTGTAGCTTTCTTT.